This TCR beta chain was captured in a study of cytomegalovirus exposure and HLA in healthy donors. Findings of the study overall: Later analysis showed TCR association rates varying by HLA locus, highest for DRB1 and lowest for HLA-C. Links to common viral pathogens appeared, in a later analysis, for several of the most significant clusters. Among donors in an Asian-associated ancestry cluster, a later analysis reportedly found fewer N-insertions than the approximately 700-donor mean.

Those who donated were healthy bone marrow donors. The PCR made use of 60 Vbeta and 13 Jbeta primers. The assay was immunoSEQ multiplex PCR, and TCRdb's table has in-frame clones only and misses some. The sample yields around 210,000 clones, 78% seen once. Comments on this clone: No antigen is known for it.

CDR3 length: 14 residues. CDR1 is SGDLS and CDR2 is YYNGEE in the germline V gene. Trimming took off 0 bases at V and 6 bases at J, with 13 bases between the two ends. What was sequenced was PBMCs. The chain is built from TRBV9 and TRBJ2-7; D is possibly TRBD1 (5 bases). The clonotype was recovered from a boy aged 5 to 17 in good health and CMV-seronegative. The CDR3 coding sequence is TGTGCCAGCAGCGTAGGTAGCAGGGTTAGCGAGCAGTACTTC. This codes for CASSVGSRVSEQYF.